This T cell receptor (beta chain) was recovered during a study of cytomegalovirus exposure and HLA in healthy donors. About the study: In a later analysis, it was reported that the approximately 110 validation repertoires had been produced on the same platform as the 700 or so repertoires belonging to the first cohort. The study's findings and limits: Diagnosis of cytomegalovirus status made by the classifier reportedly showed high specificity and sensitivity. Usually a TCR sequence was rare, but some public TCRs were found in many donors.

In the case of this clone: What it recognizes is unknown.

Generated by immunoSEQ multiplex PCR, the TCRdb table keeps only in-frame clones and is missing some. The repertoire consists of 150,000 to 200,000 clones, with approximately 81% occurring once and the leading ten covering about 9.4%. The V gene's germline CDR1 is SGHAT and CDR2 FQNNGV. The CDR3 contains 14 residues. Trimming took 1 base from V and 7 from J, leaving 13 bases between them. The donors were in the approximately 130-subject validation cohort; that cohort was separate from the roughly 700-subject first cohort. Sequenced material: PBMCs. The sequence was collected from a man aged 25 to 45 in good health and CMV-seropositive. The chain combines TRBV11-2 with TRBJ1-1, with unresolved D. CDR3 coding DNA: TGTGCCAGCAGCTTAGTAGTTGAGGCAGTTGAAGCTTTCTTT. Translated, it gives CASSLVVEAVEAFF.